This TCR beta chain is drawn from a study of graft-versus-host responses after intestinal transplantation. Only in-frame clones appear in the TCRdb table, and some are missing; sequencing was by immunoSEQ multiplex PCR. In the table there are about 39,000 clones, nearly 95% of which are singletons. The ends lost 5 bases at V and 1 base at J; junction bases unmatched: 5. Per germline, CDR1 LNHDA and CDR2 SQIVND (reference sequence). The CDR3 has 15 residues. As for this clone: Its matching antigen is unknown.

J is TRBJ1-1 and V is TRBV19; 9 bases align to TRBD1. Source: unstimulated CD8+ T cells sorted from spleen or lymph node cells, taken before transplant. The receptor's source is a human donor who was the organ donor for an intestinal transplant. The DNA for the CDR3 is TGTGCCAGTAGTCCACAGGGGGCCGGGAACACTGAAGCTTTCTTT. Residues: CASSPQGAGNTEAFF.